What follows describes a single T cell receptor (beta chain). Germline values: CDR1 GTSNPN, CDR2 SVGIG (reference sequence). With 2 bases removed from V and 2 bases from J, the gap between germline ends came to 13 bases. The CDR3 length is 15 residues. The assay was immunoSEQ multiplex PCR, and TCRdb's table has in-frame clones only and misses some. The table lists 100,000 to 150,000 clones, about 92% of them singletons. The record originates from a study of control samples from healthy donors and cancer patients. The chain links TRBV30 to TRBJ1-5; D call uncertain. This sequence was found in a man in his fifties or sixties with head and neck cancer. Material for sequencing was PBMCs. The CDR3 DNA reads as TGTGCCTGGAGTTGGGGAGGGAGGGGCAATCAGCCCCAGCATTTT. It encodes CAWSWGGRGNQPQHF.